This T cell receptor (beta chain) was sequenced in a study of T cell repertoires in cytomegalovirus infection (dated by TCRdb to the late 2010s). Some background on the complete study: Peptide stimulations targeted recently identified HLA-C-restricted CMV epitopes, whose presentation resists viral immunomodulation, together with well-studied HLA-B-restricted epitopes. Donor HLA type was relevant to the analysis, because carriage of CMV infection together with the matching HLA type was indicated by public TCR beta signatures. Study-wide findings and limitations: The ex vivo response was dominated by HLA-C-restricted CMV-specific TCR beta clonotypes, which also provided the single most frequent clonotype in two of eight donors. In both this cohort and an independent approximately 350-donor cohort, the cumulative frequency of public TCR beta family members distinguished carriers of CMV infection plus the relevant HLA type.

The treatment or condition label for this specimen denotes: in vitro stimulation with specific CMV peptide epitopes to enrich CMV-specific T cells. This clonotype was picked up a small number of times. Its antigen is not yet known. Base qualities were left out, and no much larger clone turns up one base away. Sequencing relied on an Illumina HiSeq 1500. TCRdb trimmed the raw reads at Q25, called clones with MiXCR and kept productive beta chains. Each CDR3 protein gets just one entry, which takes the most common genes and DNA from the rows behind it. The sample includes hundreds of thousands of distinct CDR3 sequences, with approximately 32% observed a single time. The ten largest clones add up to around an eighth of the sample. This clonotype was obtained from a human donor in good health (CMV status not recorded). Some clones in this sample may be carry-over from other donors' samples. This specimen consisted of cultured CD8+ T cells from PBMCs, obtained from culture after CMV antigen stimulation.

CDR3 sequence: CASSFFLNPNEKLFF. The DNA reads TGTGCCAGTAGTTTTTTCCTGAACCCCAATGAAAAACTGTTTTTT. The V and J segments used are TRBV19 and TRBJ1-4; the D gene lacks a confident call. From a lookup of the germline V gene (reference sequence), CDR1 and CDR2 are LNHDA and SQIVND. The CDR3 spans 15 residues, from the cysteine through the phenylalanine. The only DNA kept is the CDR3, 45 bases in frame from the first base. V is cut by 5 bases and J by 5 bases, and the space between the germline ends is 15 bases.